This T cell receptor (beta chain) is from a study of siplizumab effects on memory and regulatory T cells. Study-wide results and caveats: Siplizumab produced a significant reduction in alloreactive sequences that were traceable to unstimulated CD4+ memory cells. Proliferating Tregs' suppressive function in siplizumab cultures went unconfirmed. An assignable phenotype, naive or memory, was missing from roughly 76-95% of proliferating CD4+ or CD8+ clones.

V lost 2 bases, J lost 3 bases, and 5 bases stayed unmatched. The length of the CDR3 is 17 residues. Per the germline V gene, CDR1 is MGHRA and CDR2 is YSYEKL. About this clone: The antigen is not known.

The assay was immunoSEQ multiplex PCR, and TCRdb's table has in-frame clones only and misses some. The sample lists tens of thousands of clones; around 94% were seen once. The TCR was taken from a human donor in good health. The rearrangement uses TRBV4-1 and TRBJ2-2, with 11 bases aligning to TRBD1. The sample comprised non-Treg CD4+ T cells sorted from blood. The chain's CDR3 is CASSQSDRGPDTGELFF. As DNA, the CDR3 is TGCGCCAGCAGCCAATCGGACAGGGGGCCTGACACCGGGGAGCTGTTTTTT.